This is a list of T cell receptor beta chains from one sample in a study of cytomegalovirus exposure and HLA in healthy donors. The method was immunoSEQ multiplex PCR; TCRdb's version includes in-frame clones alone and lacks a portion of them. The table lists roughly 56,000 clones, about 93% of them singletons. The sequenced sample consisted of PBMCs. The receptors shown here come from a man younger than 35 in good health and CMV-seronegative. Each CDR3 is given without its conserved first and last residue.

TRBJ2-7	TRBV28	ASSLLESYEQY
TRBJ1-4	TRBV6-6	ASRGGTAPTNEKLF
TRBJ1-1	TRBV9	ASSPLAGIGEAF
TRBJ2-2	TRBV4-2	ASSQGTSGIGAGELF
TRBJ2-3	TRBV9	ASSARPLARTDTQY
TRBJ2-3	TRBV19	ASSGLAGGDTQY
TRBJ2-7	TRBV18	ASSPPSQIEQY
TRBJ2-7	TRBV29-1	SALDRDSEQY
TRBJ2-7	TRBV7-2	ASSLAGVGEQY
TRBJ2-3	TRBV5-1	ASSLWQNTDTQY
TRBJ1-2	TRBV28	ASSLLENYGYT
TRBJ1-5	TRBV30	AWSVRQGNQPQH
TRBJ1-1	TRBV7-2	ASSLVGGMDTEAF
TRBJ1-1	TRBV7-2	ASSLWGNEAF
TRBJ2-7	TRBV5-1	ASSRETSNEQY
TRBJ2-7	TRBV29-1	SVLKLRDRRYEQY
TRBJ1-1	TRBV28	ASSLVSGTNTEAF
TRBJ2-5	TRBV5-1	ASSPTGQETQY
TRBJ2-5	TRBV5-5	ASSFVLGYQETQY
TRBJ1-1	TRBV27	ASSLATRDTEAF
TRBJ1-3	TRBV5-6	ASSSQLDRLISGNTIY
TRBJ2-3	TRBV13	ASSSSTSGASTDTQY
TRBJ2-1	TRBV4-3	ASSQDGSSYNEQF
TRBJ1-5	TRBV27	ASSFSSNQPQH
TRBJ1-1	TRBV18	ASSGQGADTEAF
TRBJ2-5	TRBV5-4	ASSLVTSGQETQY
TRBJ1-1	TRBV7-9	ASSSFSAAEAF
TRBJ2-5	TRBV6-1	ASRLAGGTETQY
TRBJ2-7	TRBV9	ASSGGLREPYEQY
TRBJ1-2	TRBV29-1	SVEKGVRDGYT
TRBJ2-1	TRBV19	ASLGLAGGEDYNEQF
TRBJ2-7	TRBV28	ASSFGSSYEQY
TRBJ2-5	TRBV11-2	ASSSIRVQETQY
TRBJ2-7	TRBV14	ASSQDPSPEQY
TRBJ2-5	TRBV27	ASSGIRDREETQY
TRBJ2-5	TRBV7-6	ASSLIPDRGRETQY
TRBJ1-5	TRBV7-2	ASNLGGSAQPQH
TRBJ2-2	TRBV18	ASSPGTSGAGELF
TRBJ2-1	TRBV6-4	ASSPLAGGYNEQF
TRBJ1-1	TRBV28	ASSQADGRTEAF
TRBJ2-5	TRBV27	ASSIGHSTAETQY
TRBJ1-2	TRBV4-3	ASSQGRGTYGYT
TRBJ2-5	TRBV10-3	AIRTSGTETQY
TRBJ2-2	TRBV7-9	ASSFQRNTGELF